This T cell receptor beta chain comes out of a study of blood T cell repertoires in COVID-19. V was trimmed by 6 bases and J by 1 base, leaving 9 bases between them. The germline gives CDR1 KGHSH, CDR2 LQKENI. There are 13 residues in the CDR3. Clones were sequenced by immunoSEQ multiplex PCR, and TCRdb holds only the in-frame ones, with some missing. The sample holds roughly 70,000 clones, roughly three quarters seen once. The source material was peripheral blood. The source is a man aged 70-80 years with COVID-19, enrolled during active disease. J is TRBJ1-1 and V is TRBV18, with D perhaps matching TRBD1 (5 bases). This chain's CDR3 is CASSRDRNTEAFF. CDR3 nucleotide sequence: TGTGCCAGCTCCCGAGACAGGAACACTGAAGCTTTCTTT.